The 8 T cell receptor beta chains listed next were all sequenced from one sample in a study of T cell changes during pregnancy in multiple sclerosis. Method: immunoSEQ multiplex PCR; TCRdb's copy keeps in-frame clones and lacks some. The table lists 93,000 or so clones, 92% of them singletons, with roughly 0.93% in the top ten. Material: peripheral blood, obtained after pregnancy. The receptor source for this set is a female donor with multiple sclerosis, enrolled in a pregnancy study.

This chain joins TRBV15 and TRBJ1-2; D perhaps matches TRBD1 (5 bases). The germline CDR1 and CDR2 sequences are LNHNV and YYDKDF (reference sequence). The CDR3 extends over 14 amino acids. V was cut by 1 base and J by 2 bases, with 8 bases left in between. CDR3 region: CATSRAKGNYGYTF. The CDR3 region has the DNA TGTGCCACCAGCAGAGCCAAGGGGAACTATGGCTACACCTTC.

The CDR3 spells CASSPDRLNNYGYTF. CDR3 sequence (DNA): TGCGCCAGCAGCCCGGACAGATTAAATAACTATGGCTACACCTTC. The rearrangement joins TRBV4-1 to TRBJ1-2, with D maybe TRBD1 (6 bases). V was trimmed by 4 bases and J by 1 base, leaving 13 bases between them. Germline lookup yields CDR1 MGHRA and CDR2 YSYEKL. The CDR3 length is 15 residues.

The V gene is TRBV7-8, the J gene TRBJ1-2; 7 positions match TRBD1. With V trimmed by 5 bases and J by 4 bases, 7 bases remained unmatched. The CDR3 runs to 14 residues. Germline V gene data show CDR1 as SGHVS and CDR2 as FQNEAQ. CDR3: CASSTGQVLYGYTF. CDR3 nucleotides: TGTGCCAGCAGCACTGGACAGGTCCTCTATGGCTACACCTTC.

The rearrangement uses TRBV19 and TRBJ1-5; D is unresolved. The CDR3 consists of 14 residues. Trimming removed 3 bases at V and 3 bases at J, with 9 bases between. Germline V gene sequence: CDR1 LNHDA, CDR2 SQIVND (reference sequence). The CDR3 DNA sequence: TGTGCCAGTAGTATCGGGGATAACAATCAGCCCCAGCATTTT. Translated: CASSIGDNNQPQHF.

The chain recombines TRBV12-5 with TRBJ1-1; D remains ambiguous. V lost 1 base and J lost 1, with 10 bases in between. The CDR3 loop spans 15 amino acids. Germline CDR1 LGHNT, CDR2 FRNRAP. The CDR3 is CASGLALGPNTEAFF. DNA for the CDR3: TGTGCTAGTGGTTTGGCACTAGGGCCGAACACTGAAGCTTTCTTT.

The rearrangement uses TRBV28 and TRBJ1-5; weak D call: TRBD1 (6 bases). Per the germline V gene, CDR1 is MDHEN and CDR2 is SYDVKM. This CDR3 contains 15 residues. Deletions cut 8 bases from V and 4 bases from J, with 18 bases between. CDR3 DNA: TGTGCCAGCCTAACCCTTAGACAGGTTAATCAGCCCCAGCATTTT. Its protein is CASLTLRQVNQPQHF.

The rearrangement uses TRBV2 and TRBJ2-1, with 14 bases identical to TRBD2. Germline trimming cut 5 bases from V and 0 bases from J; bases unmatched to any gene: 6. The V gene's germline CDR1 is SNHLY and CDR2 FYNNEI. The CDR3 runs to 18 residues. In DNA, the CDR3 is TGTGCCAGCAGTCCTGGGACTAGCGGGGGCAGCTCCTACAATGAGCAGTTCTTC. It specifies CASSPGTSGGSSYNEQFF.

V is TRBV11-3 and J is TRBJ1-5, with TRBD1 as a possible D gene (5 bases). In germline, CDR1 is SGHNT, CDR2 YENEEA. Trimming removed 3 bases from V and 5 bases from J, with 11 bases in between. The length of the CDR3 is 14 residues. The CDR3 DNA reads TGTGCCAGCAGCTTCCAGGGCCTTTATCAGCCCCAGCATTTT. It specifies CASSFQGLYQPQHF. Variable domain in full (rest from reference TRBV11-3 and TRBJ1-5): EAGVVQSPRYKIIEKKQPVAFWCNPISGHNTLYWYLQNLGQGPELLIRYENEEAVDDSQLPKDRFSAERLKGVDSTLKIQPAELGDSAVYLCASSFQGLYQPQHFGDGTRLSIL.